This record looks at one T cell receptor beta chain sequence and its context. Per the study methods: Estimates of nucleated cell counts were drawn from the amplification of reference gene primers. The method was immunoSEQ multiplex PCR; TCRdb's version includes in-frame clones alone and lacks a portion of them. V, J and clone size are taken as reported in that table, and D and trimming were inferred from the DNA itself. The repertoire has 50,000 to 65,000 clones, approximately 84% of them found once; the top ten carry around 3.5%. CDR1 is SGHAT and CDR2 is FQNNGV in the germline V gene. Between the trimmed V and J ends, which lost 5 bases and 8 bases, there was a span of 27 bases. The CDR3 consists of 17 residues. This specimen comes from a study of blood T cell repertoires in COVID-19.

The TCR was taken from a man aged 50-59 years with active COVID-19. The V call is TRBV11-2, the J call TRBJ1-2; D uncertain. The sequencing input was peripheral blood. The CDR3 is CASSITYRQRALAGYTF. The CDR3 region has the DNA TGTGCCAGCAGCATCACGTACCGGCAGAGGGCTCTAGCGGGCTACACCTTC.